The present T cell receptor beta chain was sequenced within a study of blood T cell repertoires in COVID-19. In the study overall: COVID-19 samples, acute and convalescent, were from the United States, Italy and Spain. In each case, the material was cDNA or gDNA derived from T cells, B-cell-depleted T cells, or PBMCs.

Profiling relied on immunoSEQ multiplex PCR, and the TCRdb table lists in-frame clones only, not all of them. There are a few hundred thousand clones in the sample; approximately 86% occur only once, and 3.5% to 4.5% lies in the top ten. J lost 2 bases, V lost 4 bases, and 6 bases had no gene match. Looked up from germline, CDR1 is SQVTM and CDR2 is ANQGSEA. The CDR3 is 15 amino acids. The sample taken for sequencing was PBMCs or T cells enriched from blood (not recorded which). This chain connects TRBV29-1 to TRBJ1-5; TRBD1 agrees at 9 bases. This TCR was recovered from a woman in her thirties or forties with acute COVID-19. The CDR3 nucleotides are TGCAGCGTTGCTACAGGGGGCGGTGGCAATCAGCCCCAGCATTTT. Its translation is CSVATGGGGNQPQHF.